This T cell receptor (beta chain) was obtained from a study of a mutant IDH1 vaccine in newly diagnosed glioma. In the study overall: Of the patients given treatment, approximately 62% were male and 37.5% were female, and a mean age of approximately 37 years was recorded. Patients got radiotherapy, temozolomide, or both beforehand, and most got both. Overall study findings and caveats: Pseudoprogression appears to have had no connection to changes in top peripheral T cell clonotypes.

The time point was: week 35, safety follow-up. Each dose of the vaccine consisted of 300 ug of mutant IDH1 20-mer peptide, with topical imiquimod. The study gave patients eight vaccinations in weeks 1, 3, 5, 7, 11, 15, 19, 23. Concerning this clone itself: Its antigen remains unidentified.

Repertoires were generated with immunoSEQ multiplex PCR, while TCRdb's copy carries only in-frame clones and drops some. This repertoire shows about 32,000 clones, around 84% found once; its top ten account for around 6.8%. The clonotype comes from a young woman with glioma. Specimen: PBMCs, collected from a glioma patient whose treatment included an IDH1 peptide vaccine.

DNA of the CDR3: TGTGCCAGCAGTTATGGCGGGGGGGCCGGCTACGAGCAGTACTTC. Its translation is CASSYGGGAGYEQYF. The rearrangement links TRBV6-5 to TRBJ2-7, with TRBD2 matching over 9 bases. Germline CDR1 MNHEY, CDR2 SVGAGI. CDR3 length: 15 amino acids. V lost 3 bases, J lost 3 bases, and 6 bases stayed unmatched.